The entry below gives a single TCR beta chain sequence along with its context. Antigen: not known. These data belong to a study of vaccination and CD4 T cells after COVID-19. Study-wide context: Convalescent donors were composed of six males and four females, of whom two were Hispanic. Findings and limits, study-wide: Among those convalescent, a median 86.3% of reactive clones emerged solely post-vaccination.

TCRdb analysed the PCR reads with MiXCR anew, one entry per CDR3 protein. The data show 25,000 or so distinct CDR3 sequences, with roughly 51% seen just once and roughly 1% held by the top ten. Positive PCR tests came between March and December 2020, ahead of the US Alpha, Beta and Delta variants. Material: CD4+ T cells from blood, obtained before SARS-CoV-2 vaccination. The TCR sequence derives from a human donor who had recovered from COVID-19.

In nucleotides, the CDR3 is TGTGCCAGCTTCCGGGGTGCTGGCTACACCTTC. The encoded protein is CASFRGAGYTF. V is TRBV28 and J is TRBJ1-2; no firm D call. The CDR3 runs 11 residues. Looked up from germline, CDR1 is MDHEN and CDR2 is SYDVKM. V was clipped by 8 bases and J by 7 bases, with 11 bases between them.